The rows below give T cell receptor beta chains drawn from one sample of a study of T cell repertoires in cytomegalovirus infection. TCRdb fed the reads into MiXCR, producing one record per CDR3 protein. This repertoire shows just under 300,000 distinct CDR3 sequences, around 10% found once; its top ten account for less than 3%. Source material: PBMCs. These receptors all come from a human donor in good health (CMV status not recorded). Some clones in this sample may be carry-over from other donors' samples. Both conserved end residues are part of each CDR3. A D gene is named only where the DNA matches it firmly. Rows give clone size only sometimes, using once, few, many, or a class for an expanded clone.

V gene: TRBV3-1; CDR3 length: 13; D gene: -; clone size: many; J gene: TRBJ2-4; CDR3 DNA: TGTGCCAGCAGCCAGCGAGGACAAGACATTCAGTACTTC; CDR3 protein: CASSQRGQDIQYF
V gene: TRBV7-8; CDR3 length: 14; D gene: -; clone size: many; J gene: TRBJ1-2; CDR3 DNA: TGTGCCAGCACCACAGGGCTTGTCGACTATGGCTACACCTTC; CDR3 protein: CASTTGLVDYGYTF
V gene: TRBV28; CDR3 length: 15; D gene: -; clone size: many; J gene: TRBJ2-6; CDR3 DNA: TGTGCCAGCAGTTTCAGGACCTCTGGGGCCAACGTCCTGACTTTC; CDR3 protein: CASSFRTSGANVLTF
V gene: TRBV28; CDR3 length: 16; D gene: -; clone size: many; J gene: TRBJ2-1; CDR3 DNA: TGTGCCAGCAGTTTAGCCCGCGGGTCTGCACGAAATGAGCAGTTCTTC; CDR3 protein: CASSLARGSARNEQFF
V gene: TRBV12-3/TRBV12-4; CDR3 length: 17; D gene: -; clone size: -; J gene: TRBJ2-5; CDR3 DNA: TGTGCCAGCAGTCCCACCGCCGGCGCGGCCCTGCAAGAGACCCAGTACTTC; CDR3 protein: CASSPTAGAALQETQYF
V gene: TRBV7-8; CDR3 length: 15; D gene: TRBD2; clone size: many; J gene: TRBJ2-1; CDR3 DNA: TGTGCCAGCCGTAAGGGACTAGCCGACGTCTATGAGCAGTTCTTC; CDR3 protein: CASRKGLADVYEQFF
V gene: TRBV7-9; CDR3 length: 16; D gene: TRBD1; clone size: many; J gene: TRBJ2-5; CDR3 DNA: TGTGCCAGCAGCGTTACTGATGACAGGGGTCAAGAGACCCAGTACTTC; CDR3 protein: CASSVTDDRGQETQYF
V gene: TRBV19; CDR3 length: 12; D gene: -; clone size: many; J gene: TRBJ2-1; CDR3 DNA: TGTGCCAGTAGTATAATGGGTAATGAGCAGTTCTTC; CDR3 protein: CASSIMGNEQFF
V gene: TRBV4-1; CDR3 length: 15; D gene: -; clone size: many; J gene: TRBJ2-1; CDR3 DNA: TGCGCCAGCAGCCAGCGAGTTTGGACGGTAAATGAGCAGTTCTTC; CDR3 protein: CASSQRVWTVNEQFF
V gene: TRBV20-1; CDR3 length: 14; D gene: TRBD2; clone size: many; J gene: TRBJ2-3; CDR3 DNA: TGCAGTGCTAGCGGGCTAGCGGGGATAGATACGCAGTATTTT; CDR3 protein: CSASGLAGIDTQYF
V gene: TRBV6-6; CDR3 length: 15; D gene: -; clone size: many; J gene: TRBJ1-5; CDR3 DNA: TGTGCCAGCAGTACCCACACGGGTCGCAATCAGCCCCAGCATTTT; CDR3 protein: CASSTHTGRNQPQHF
V gene: TRBV6-2/TRBV6-3; CDR3 length: 19; D gene: TRBD1; clone size: many; J gene: TRBJ1-1; CDR3 DNA: TGTGCCAGCAATTGGGATCTTTCCCTGCCTGACAGGGTTCACACTGAAGCTTTCTTT; CDR3 protein: CASNWDLSLPDRVHTEAFF
V gene: TRBV10-3; CDR3 length: 11; D gene: -; clone size: many; J gene: TRBJ2-5; CDR3 DNA: TGTGCCACCGCGGAGCTAGAGACCCAGTACTTC; CDR3 protein: CATAELETQYF
V gene: TRBV20-1; CDR3 length: 13; D gene: TRBD1; clone size: many; J gene: TRBJ2-3; CDR3 DNA: TGCAGTGCTCCTTTCGGACAGGGGCATACGCAGTATTTT; CDR3 protein: CSAPFGQGHTQYF
V gene: TRBV14; CDR3 length: 13; D gene: -; clone size: many; J gene: TRBJ2-1; CDR3 DNA: TGTGCCAGCAGCAGGGGGGCGAGCAATGAGCAGTTCTTC; CDR3 protein: CASSRGASNEQFF
V gene: TRBV7-2; CDR3 length: 17; D gene: TRBD2; clone size: many; J gene: TRBJ2-3; CDR3 DNA: TGTGCCAGCAGCGCCGCTAGCGGGGGGGTATTCACAGATACGCAGTATTTT; CDR3 protein: CASSAASGGVFTDTQYF
V gene: TRBV11-3; CDR3 length: 12; D gene: -; clone size: many; J gene: TRBJ2-7; CDR3 DNA: TGTGCCAGCTCGTACGGGAACTACGAGCAGTACTTC; CDR3 protein: CASSYGNYEQYF
V gene: TRBV6-5; CDR3 length: 14; D gene: -; clone size: many; J gene: TRBJ1-1; CDR3 DNA: TGTGCCAGCAGTTACTCGAGAGTACGGACTGAAGCTTTCTTT; CDR3 protein: CASSYSRVRTEAFF
V gene: TRBV29-1; CDR3 length: 13; D gene: -; clone size: -; J gene: TRBJ1-5; CDR3 DNA: TGCAGCGTTGAAATGGGGGCAGGCCAGCCCCAGCATTTT; CDR3 protein: CSVEMGAGQPQHF
V gene: TRBV12-3/TRBV12-4; CDR3 length: 14; D gene: TRBD2; clone size: -; J gene: TRBJ2-7; CDR3 DNA: TGTGCCAGCAGCCGTAGCGGGGGCTCCTACGAGCAGTACTTC; CDR3 protein: CASSRSGGSYEQYF
V gene: TRBV6-1; CDR3 length: 14; D gene: TRBD1; clone size: many; J gene: TRBJ1-1; CDR3 DNA: TGTGCCAGCAGGAGGGGACAGATTAACACTGAAGCTTTCTTT; CDR3 protein: CASRRGQINTEAFF
V gene: TRBV7-2; CDR3 length: 16; D gene: TRBD2; clone size: many; J gene: TRBJ2-3; CDR3 DNA: TGTGCCAGCAGCTTAGCGATGCGGGGGGGTCGAGATACGCAGTATTTT; CDR3 protein: CASSLAMRGGRDTQYF
V gene: TRBV12-5; CDR3 length: 15; D gene: TRBD1; clone size: many; J gene: TRBJ2-1; CDR3 DNA: TGTGCTAGTGGTGTGGGACAGGCGGCAGGCAATGAGCAGTTCTTC; CDR3 protein: CASGVGQAAGNEQFF
V gene: TRBV6-2/TRBV6-3; CDR3 length: 16; D gene: TRBD2; clone size: many; J gene: TRBJ2-1; CDR3 DNA: TGTGCCAGCAGTTTACCCCGTCTGCGGGGGGACAATGAGCAGTTCTTC; CDR3 protein: CASSLPRLRGDNEQFF
V gene: TRBV2; CDR3 length: 11; D gene: -; clone size: -; J gene: TRBJ1-1; CDR3 DNA: TGTGCCAGCAATTCGGCGTTCGGAGCTTTCTTT; CDR3 protein: CASNSAFGAFF
V gene: TRBV20-1; CDR3 length: 14; D gene: TRBD2; clone size: many; J gene: TRBJ2-1; CDR3 DNA: TGCAGTGCTAGACTCGGGGGGAAGAGCAATGAGCAGTTCTTC; CDR3 protein: CSARLGGKSNEQFF
V gene: TRBV20-1; CDR3 length: 14; D gene: -; clone size: few; J gene: TRBJ2-4; CDR3 DNA: TGCAGTGCTAATGAAGGGCTAGCCAAAAACATTCAGTACTTC; CDR3 protein: CSANEGLAKNIQYF
V gene: TRBV19; CDR3 length: 14; D gene: -; clone size: many; J gene: TRBJ1-1; CDR3 DNA: TGTGCCAGTAGCCCAGGAGCCTACGCCACTGAAGCTTTCTTT; CDR3 protein: CASSPGAYATEAFF
V gene: TRBV7-2; CDR3 length: 11; D gene: -; clone size: many; J gene: TRBJ1-2; CDR3 DNA: TGTGCCAGCAGCTTAAAGGACGGCTACACCTTC; CDR3 protein: CASSLKDGYTF
V gene: TRBV7-3; CDR3 length: 12; D gene: -; clone size: -; J gene: TRBJ2-2; CDR3 DNA: TGTGCCAGCAGCTTAGGACAGGGGGAGCTGTTTTTT; CDR3 protein: CASSLGQGELFF